What follows describes a single T cell receptor beta chain. What it binds is unknown. A 200 ng quantity of DNA, 29,000 or so T cell genomes, went into the sorted-subset replicate PCRs. Produced via immunoSEQ multiplex PCR; TCRdb's table is partial and in-frame only. The sample has under 2.5 million clones, around 93% seen once; the top ten hold 0.37%. Nashville, Tennessee was home to all donors, who were Caucasian adults. This entry is derived from a study of shared clonotypes between healthy human individuals. Study outcomes and limitations: Lower generation probabilities were found for non-shared clonotypes than for those shared by all four donors. Across subsets, estimated richness was generally greater for naive than for memory populations.

The V end lost 6 bases, the J end lost 2 bases, and 11 bases lay between the germline ends. The CDR3 contains 12 residues. In germline, CDR1 is SQVTM, CDR2 ANQGSEA. The TCR was taken from a man younger than 30 in good health. Some clones in this sample may be carry-over from other donors' samples. This chain links TRBV29-1 with TRBJ2-7, with D perhaps matching TRBD1 (6 bases). The sequencing input was naive CD4+ T cells from PBMCs. Subset in this sample: CD45RA+ positively selected. DNA for the CDR3: TGCAGCGTCTCAACAGGGCCCTACGAGCAGTACTTC. It yields the protein CSVSTGPYEQYF.